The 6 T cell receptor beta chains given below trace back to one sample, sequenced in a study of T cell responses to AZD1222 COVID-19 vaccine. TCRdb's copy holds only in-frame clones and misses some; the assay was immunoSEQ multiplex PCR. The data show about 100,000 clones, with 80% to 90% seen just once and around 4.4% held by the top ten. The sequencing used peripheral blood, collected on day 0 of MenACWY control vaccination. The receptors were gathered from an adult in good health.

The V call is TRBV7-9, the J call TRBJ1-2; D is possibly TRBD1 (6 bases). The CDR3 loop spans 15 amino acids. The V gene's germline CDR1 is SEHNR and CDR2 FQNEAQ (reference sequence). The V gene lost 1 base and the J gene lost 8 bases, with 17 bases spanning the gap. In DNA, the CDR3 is TGTGCCAGCAGCTTAGTAGGGGGGGCCCCCGGAGGCTACACCTTC. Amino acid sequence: CASSLVGGAPGGYTF.

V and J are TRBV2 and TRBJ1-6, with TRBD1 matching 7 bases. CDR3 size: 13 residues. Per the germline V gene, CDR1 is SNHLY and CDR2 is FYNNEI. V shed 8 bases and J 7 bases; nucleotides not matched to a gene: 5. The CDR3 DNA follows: TGTGCCAGCTCTCGGGACAGCAATTCACCCCTCCACTTT. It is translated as CASSRDSNSPLHF.

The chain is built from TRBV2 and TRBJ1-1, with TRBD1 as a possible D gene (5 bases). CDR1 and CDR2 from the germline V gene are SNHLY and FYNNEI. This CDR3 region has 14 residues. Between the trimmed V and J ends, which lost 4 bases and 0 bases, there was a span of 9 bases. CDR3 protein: CASSAVQVNTEAFF. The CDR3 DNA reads TGTGCCAGCAGTGCGGTACAGGTGAACACTGAAGCTTTCTTT.

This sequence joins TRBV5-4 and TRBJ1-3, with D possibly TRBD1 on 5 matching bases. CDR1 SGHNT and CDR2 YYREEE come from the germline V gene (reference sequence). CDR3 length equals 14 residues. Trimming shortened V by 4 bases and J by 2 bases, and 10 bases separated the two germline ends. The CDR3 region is CASSKGTAGNTIYF. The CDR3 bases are TGTGCCAGCAGCAAGGGGACTGCTGGAAACACCATATATTTT. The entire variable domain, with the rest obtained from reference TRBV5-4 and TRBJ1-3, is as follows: ETGVTQSPTHLIKTRGQQVTLRCSSQSGHNTVSWYQQALGQGPQFIFQYYREEENGRGNFPPRFSGLQFPNYSSELNVNALELDDSALYLCASSKGTAGNTIYFGEGSWLTVV.

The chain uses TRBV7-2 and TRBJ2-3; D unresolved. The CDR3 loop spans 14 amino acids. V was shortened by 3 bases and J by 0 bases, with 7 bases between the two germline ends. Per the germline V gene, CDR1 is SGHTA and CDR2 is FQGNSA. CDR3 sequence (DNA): TGTGCCAGCAGCTTTGCCTGGAGCACAGATACGCAGTATTTT. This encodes CASSFAWSTDTQYF.

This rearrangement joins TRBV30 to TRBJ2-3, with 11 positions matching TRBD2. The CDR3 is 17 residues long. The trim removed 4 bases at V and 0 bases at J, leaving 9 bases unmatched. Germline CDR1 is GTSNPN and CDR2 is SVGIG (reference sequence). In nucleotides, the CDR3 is TGTGCCTGGACTAGCGGGGGGTCTACCGCTAGCACAGATACGCAGTATTTT. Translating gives CAWTSGGSTASTDTQYF.